One sample yielded the 22 T cell receptor beta chains listed below, sequenced in a study of CD8+ T cells in alopecia areata. RNA was extracted and reverse transcribed into cDNA as the sequencing template. The assay was immunoSEQ multiplex PCR, and TCRdb's table has in-frame clones only and misses some. Of approximately 180,000 clones in the sample, less than 70% were seen once. Treatment here: oral pan-JAK inhibitor, 5-10 mg twice daily. The material sequenced was CD8+ T cells sorted from blood, taken at week 24, from a patient treated with tofacitinib. The receptor source for this set is a human donor with alopecia areata.

The chain uses TRBV7-9 and TRBJ2-7, with D perhaps given as TRBD1 or TRBD2 (6 bases each). This CDR3 region has 16 residues. Trimming removed 3 bases from V and 2 bases from J, with 17 bases in between. Germline CDR1 is SEHNR and CDR2 is FQNEAQ (reference sequence). Here the CDR3 reads CASSLGAGQRAYEQYF. CDR3 in DNA: TGTGCCAGCAGCTTGGGGGCTGGACAGCGGGCCTACGAGCAGTACTTC.

The chain carries TRBV29-1 and TRBJ2-7; a possible D gene is TRBD1 (5 bases). The length of the CDR3 is 13 residues. Germline V lookup: CDR1 SQVTM, CDR2 ANQGSEA. The V end was cut by 4 bases, the J end by 2 bases, with 12 bases between. DNA of the CDR3: TGCAGCGTTGTTTTGACAGTCACCTACGAGCAGTACTTC. It is translated as CSVVLTVTYEQYF.

V and J are TRBV6-5 and TRBJ1-5, with unresolved D. CDR3 size: 13 residues. Trimming shortened V by 5 bases and J by 2 bases, and 7 bases separated the two germline ends. Germline assignment: CDR1 MNHEY and CDR2 SVGAGI. CDR3 coding DNA: TGTGCCAGCAGTCTCAATCGCAATCAGCCCCAGCATTTT. Its translation is CASSLNRNQPQHF.

This clone was detected a few times. The rearrangement uses TRBV11-2 and TRBJ2-4; 7 bases line up with TRBD1. Germline CDR1 is SGHAT and CDR2 is FQNNGV. The CDR3 extends over 15 amino acids. The trim removed 7 bases at V and 2 bases at J, leaving 8 bases unmatched. The CDR3 sequence: CASNDRVETKNIQYF. CDR3 sequence (DNA): TGTGCCAGCAACGACAGGGTGGAGACCAAAAACATTCAGTACTTC.

This chain joins TRBV30 and TRBJ1-6, with D perhaps matching TRBD1 (5 bases). Germline CDR1 reads GTSNPN; CDR2 reads SVGIG (reference sequence). V shed 4 bases and J shed 10 bases, with 17 bases lying between them. The CDR3 totals 14 residues. CDR3 sequence reads: CAWNLGTARSPLHF. In DNA, the CDR3 is TGTGCCTGGAACCTTGGGACCGCCCGGTCACCCCTCCACTTT.

The CDR3 here is CASSRGRSGLAYEQYF. DNA of the CDR3: TGTGCCAGCAGCCGAGGGCGGTCGGGACTAGCTTACGAGCAGTACTTC. The V and J genes are TRBV13 and TRBJ2-7, with TRBD2 matching over 9 bases. The germline V gene encodes CDR1 PRHDT and CDR2 FYEKMQ (reference sequence). V lost 5 bases and J lost 4; bases outside the gene matches: 12. There are 16 residues in the CDR3.

This clone appeared a few times. The chain couples TRBV29-1 to TRBJ2-5; a possible D gene is TRBD2 (6 bases). CDR1 is SQVTM, CDR2 ANQGSEA, per germline. The CDR3 runs 13 residues. Trimming stripped 7 bases from V and 2 bases from J, with 14 bases between. CDR3 bases: TGCAGCGCTCTTGGGGGGTTACAAGAGACCCAGTACTTC. Amino acid sequence: CSALGGLQETQYF.

J is TRBJ2-2 and V is TRBV19, with D unclear. Germline CDR1 LNHDA, CDR2 SQIVND (reference sequence). CDR3 length equals 12 residues. The V end lost 7 bases, the J end lost 6 bases, and 9 bases lay between the germline ends. CDR3 in amino acids: CASNVRPGELFF. The CDR3, as DNA: TGTGCCAGTAATGTCCGTCCCGGGGAGCTGTTTTTT. The complete variable domain, with remaining parts taken from reference TRBV19 and TRBJ2-2, reads DGGITQSPKYLFRKEGQNVTLSCEQNLNHDAMYWYRQDPGQGLRLIYYSQIVNDFQKGDIAEGYSVSREKKESFPLTVTSAQKNPTAFYLCASNVRPGELFFGEGSRLTVL.

The chain uses TRBV19 and TRBJ1-1; 9 nucleotides line up with TRBD1. The CDR3 consists of 16 residues. With 5 bases clipped from V and 1 base from J, the junction kept 8 bases outside the gene matches. Looked up from germline, CDR1 is LNHDA and CDR2 is SQIVND (reference sequence). CDR3 loop: CASSGGQGGANTEAFF. In nucleotides, the CDR3 is TGTGCCAGTAGTGGGGGACAGGGTGGGGCGAACACTGAAGCTTTCTTT. The variable domain in full, completed from reference TRBV19 and TRBJ1-1, reads DGGITQSPKYLFRKEGQNVTLSCEQNLNHDAMYWYRQDPGQGLRLIYYSQIVNDFQKGDIAEGYSVSREKKESFPLTVTSAQKNPTAFYLCASSGGQGGANTEAFFGQGTRLTVV.

The count of this clone is one. The chain has TRBV6-5 and TRBJ1-2; perhaps TRBD1 as D (5 bases). Germline lookup yields CDR1 MNHEY and CDR2 SVGAGI. The CDR3 contains 11 residues. The V and J ends lost 5 bases and 8 bases respectively, with 9 bases between them. CDR3 region: CASSHGDGYTF. DNA of the CDR3: TGTGCCAGCAGTCACGGGGACGGCTACACCTTC.

The chain carries TRBV5-6 and TRBJ2-3, with 9 nucleotides matching TRBD2. V trimming: 4 bases; J trimming: 1 base; junction bases outside the gene matches: 7. The CDR3 sequence is 16 residues long. The germline V gene encodes CDR1 SGHDT and CDR2 YYEEEE. CDR3 loop: CASSPAASGGTDTQYF. The CDR3, as DNA: TGTGCCAGCAGCCCGGCAGCTAGCGGGGGCACAGATACGCAGTATTTT.

The rearrangement links TRBV2 to TRBJ2-4, with 9 bases that match TRBD1. The CDR3 contains 15 residues. J was trimmed by 8 bases and V by 3 bases; bases with no gene match: 8. The germline V gene encodes CDR1 SNHLY and CDR2 FYNNEI. The CDR3, as DNA: TGTGCCAGCAGTGATCCCGGGACAGGGCGGGACATTCAGTACTTC. This translates into CASSDPGTGRDIQYF.

V usage is TRBV4-3 and J usage is TRBJ1-1, with a tentative D call TRBD1 (5 bases). Trimming took off 1 base at V and 8 bases at J, with 14 bases between the two ends. The CDR3 has 14 residues. CDR1 is LGHNA and CDR2 is YSLEER in the germline V gene. This chain's CDR3 is CASSQVEGALEAFF. The CDR3 region has the DNA TGCGCCAGCAGCCAAGTAGAAGGGGCGCTGGAAGCTTTCTTT.

The chain links TRBV6-6 to TRBJ2-5, with D perhaps TRBD1 or TRBD2 (7 bases each). From germline, CDR1 is MNHNY and CDR2 SVGAGI (reference sequence). The CDR3 is made up of 13 amino acids. Trimming took 5 bases from V and 9 from J, leaving 16 bases between them. The CDR3 bases are TGTGCCAGCAGTCTCGGGGGAGGGGGCGCCCAGTACTTC. This translates into CASSLGGGGAQYF.

This clone was observed a single time. This sequence joins TRBV30 and TRBJ2-1, with D possibly being TRBD1 (5 bases). Trimming removed 7 bases at V and 9 bases at J, with 13 bases between. The CDR3 consists of 11 residues. Germline V gene lookup returns CDR1 GTSNPN and CDR2 SVGIG (reference sequence). The CDR3 spells CAYADIGEQFF. CDR3 bases: TGTGCCTATGCGGACATTGGTGAGCAGTTCTTC.

The V call is TRBV4-3, the J call TRBJ1-1; D might be TRBD1 (6 bases). The V gene's germline CDR1 is LGHNA and CDR2 YSLEER. This CDR3 is built from 15 residues. V lost 5 bases to trimming and J lost 1 base, with 14 bases between them. The CDR3 loop is CASSKQGFENTEAFF. The CDR3 DNA sequence: TGCGCCAGCAGCAAACAGGGCTTTGAGAACACTGAAGCTTTCTTT.

This clone has more than one count but fewer than ten. The genes are TRBV21-1 and TRBJ1-2. TRBV21-1 is reported as a pseudogene. The CDR3 is made up of 12 amino acids. The CDR3 DNA is TGTGCCAGCAGCAAGAGGCCGTATGGCTACACCTTC. As protein: CASSKRPYGYTF.

This clone occurred once. The chain joins TRBV11-2 to TRBJ2-5, with D possibly matching TRBD1 (6 bases). The germline CDR1 and CDR2 sequences are SGHAT and FQNNGV. V lost 1 base to trimming and J lost 2 bases, with 17 bases between them. The CDR3 runs 17 residues. In DNA form, the CDR3 reads TGTGCCAGCAGCTTAGGACAGGCTGGCCAGGGACAAGAGACCCAGTACTTC. It yields the protein CASSLGQAGQGQETQYF.

The V call is TRBV29-1, the J call TRBJ2-2; tentatively, D is TRBD2 (7 bases). The CDR3 sequence is 15 residues long. The germline V gene encodes CDR1 SQVTM and CDR2 ANQGSEA. Trimming removed 6 bases at V and 3 bases at J, with 17 bases between. CDR3 amino acids: CSVLGGERYTGELFF. DNA for the CDR3: TGCAGCGTGTTAGGGGGGGAGAGGTACACCGGGGAGCTGTTTTTT.

The chain combines TRBV27 with TRBJ1-2; D ambiguous. Trimming shortened V by 1 base and J by 0 bases, and 12 bases separated the two germline ends. CDR1 and CDR2 from the germline V gene are MNHEY and SMNVEV (reference sequence). This CDR3 spans 16 amino acids. The CDR3 DNA is TGTGCCAGCAGTTTATTGTCCCCTCCCTCTAACTATGGCTACACCTTC. Translating it yields CASSLLSPPSNYGYTF.

The chain joins TRBV10-3 to TRBJ1-5; D gene uncertain. The CDR3 contains 13 residues. Germline values: CDR1 ENHRY, CDR2 SYGVKD. The V end lost 10 bases, the J end lost 1 base, and 11 bases lay between the germline ends. The chain's CDR3 is CATTGGSNQPQHF. CDR3 nucleotides: TGTGCCACTACGGGCGGGAGCAATCAGCCCCAGCATTTT.

The chain uses TRBV27 and TRBJ2-2, with 11 bases lining up with TRBD2. Germline CDR1 reads MNHEY; CDR2 reads SMNVEV (reference sequence). After removal of 6 bases from V and 4 bases from J, the junction contained 7 bases not matched to a gene. CDR3 length: 16 residues. The CDR3 sequence: CASSPEGTSGTGELFF. CDR3 DNA sequence: TGTGCCAGCAGCCCCGAGGGGACTAGCGGCACCGGGGAGCTGTTTTTT.